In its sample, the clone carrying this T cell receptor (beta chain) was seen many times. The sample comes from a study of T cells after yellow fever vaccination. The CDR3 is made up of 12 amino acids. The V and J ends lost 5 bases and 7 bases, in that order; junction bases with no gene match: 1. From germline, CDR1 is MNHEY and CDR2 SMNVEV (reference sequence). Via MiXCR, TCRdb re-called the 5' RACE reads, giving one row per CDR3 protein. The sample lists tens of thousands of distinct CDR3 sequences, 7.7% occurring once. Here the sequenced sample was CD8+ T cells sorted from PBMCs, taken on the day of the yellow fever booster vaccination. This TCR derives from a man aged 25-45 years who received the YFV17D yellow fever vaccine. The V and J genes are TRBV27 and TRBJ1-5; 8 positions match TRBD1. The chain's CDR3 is CASSTGGQPQHF. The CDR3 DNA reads TGTGCCAGCAGTACAGGGGGACAGCCCCAGCATTTT.